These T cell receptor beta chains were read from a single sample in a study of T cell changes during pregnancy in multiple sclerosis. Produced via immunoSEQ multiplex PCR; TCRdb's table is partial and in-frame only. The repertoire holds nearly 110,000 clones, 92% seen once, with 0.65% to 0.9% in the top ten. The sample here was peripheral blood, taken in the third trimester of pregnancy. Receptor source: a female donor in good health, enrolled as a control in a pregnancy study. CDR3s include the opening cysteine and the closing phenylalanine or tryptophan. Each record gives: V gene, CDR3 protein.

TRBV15	CATSANRGWNQPQHF
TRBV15	CATSPHPRTEKRLAGYSYNEQFF
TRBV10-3	CAISDPTGPYEQYF
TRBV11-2	CASSSKGTGFLSYEQYF
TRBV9	CASSSAAGRTNGYTF
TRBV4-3	CASSQDTRRDRVDEKLFF
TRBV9	CASSQRVDTEAFF
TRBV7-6	CASSLVQGAPHEQYF
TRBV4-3	CASSQEWSSGNTIYF
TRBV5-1	CASFPESPGQPTNTEAFF
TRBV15	CATSRDLGVNTEAFF
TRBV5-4	CASSLGIEGYTF
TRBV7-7	CASSLGQRNYNEQFF
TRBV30	CAWSAGGPYEQYF
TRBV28	CASSFRRGMNSPLHF
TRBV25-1	CASSDFAGGREGQFF
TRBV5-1	CASSSTSGLANTGELFF
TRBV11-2	CASSFAWGKDTLYF
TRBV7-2	CASRRWGDPNTNTGELFF
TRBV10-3	CAIRGQAGGEAFF
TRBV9	CASSPGSGYEQYF